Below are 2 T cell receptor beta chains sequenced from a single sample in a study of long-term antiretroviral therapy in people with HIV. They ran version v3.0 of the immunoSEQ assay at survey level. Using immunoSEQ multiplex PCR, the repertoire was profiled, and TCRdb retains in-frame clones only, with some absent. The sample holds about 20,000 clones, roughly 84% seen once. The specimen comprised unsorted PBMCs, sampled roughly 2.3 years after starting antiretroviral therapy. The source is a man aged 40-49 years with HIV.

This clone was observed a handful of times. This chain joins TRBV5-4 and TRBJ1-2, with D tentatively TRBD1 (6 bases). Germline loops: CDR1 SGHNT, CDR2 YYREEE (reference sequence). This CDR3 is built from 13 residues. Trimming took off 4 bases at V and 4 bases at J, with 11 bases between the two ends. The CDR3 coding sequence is TGTGCCAGCAGCCAGGGACAAATCTATGGCTACACCTTC. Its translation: CASSQGQIYGYTF.

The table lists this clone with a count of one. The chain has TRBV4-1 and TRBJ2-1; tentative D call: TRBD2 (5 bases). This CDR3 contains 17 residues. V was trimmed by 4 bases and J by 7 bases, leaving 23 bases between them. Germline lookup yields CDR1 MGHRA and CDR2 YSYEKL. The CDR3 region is CASSLPPTSPDGNEQFF. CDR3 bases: TGCGCCAGCAGCCTTCCTCCTACTAGTCCTGACGGAAATGAGCAGTTCTTC.